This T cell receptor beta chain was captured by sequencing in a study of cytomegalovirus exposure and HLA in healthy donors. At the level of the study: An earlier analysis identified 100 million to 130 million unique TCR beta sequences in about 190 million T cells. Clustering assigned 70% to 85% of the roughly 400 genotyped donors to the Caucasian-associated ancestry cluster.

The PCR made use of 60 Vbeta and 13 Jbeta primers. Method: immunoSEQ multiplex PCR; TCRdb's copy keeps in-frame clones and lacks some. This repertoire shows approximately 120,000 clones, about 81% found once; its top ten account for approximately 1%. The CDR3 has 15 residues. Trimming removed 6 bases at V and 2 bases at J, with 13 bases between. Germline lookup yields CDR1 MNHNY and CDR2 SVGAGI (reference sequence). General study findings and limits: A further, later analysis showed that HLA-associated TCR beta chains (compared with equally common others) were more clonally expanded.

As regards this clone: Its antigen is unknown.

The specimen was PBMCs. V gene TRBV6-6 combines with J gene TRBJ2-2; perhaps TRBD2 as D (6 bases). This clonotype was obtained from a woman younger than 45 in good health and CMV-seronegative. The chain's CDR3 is CASSPSSGNTGELFF. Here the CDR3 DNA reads TGTGCCAGCAGCCCGAGTAGCGGAAACACCGGGGAGCTGTTTTTT.